A single sample is the source of the 15 T cell receptor beta chains below, sequenced in a study of CD8 T cells in Susac syndrome. Random hexamers primed reverse transcription of 0.5 to 1 ug RNA. MiXCR was run by TCRdb on the immunoSEQ multiplex PCR reads, yielding one entry per CDR3 protein. The repertoire holds around 120,000 distinct CDR3 sequences, with about 92% as singletons. The source material was CD4+ T cells from PBMCs. The receptors come from a human donor with multiple sclerosis.

This clonotype occurred a few times. The V and J genes are TRBV30 and TRBJ1-6; a weak D match, TRBD1 (6 bases). The germline V gene has CDR1 GTSNPN and CDR2 SVGIG (reference sequence). The V end was cut by 4 bases, the J end by 11 bases, with 12 bases between. CDR3 size: 12 residues. CDR3 protein: CAWNREWAPLHF. In nucleotides, the CDR3 is TGTGCCTGGAACAGGGAATGGGCACCCCTCCACTTT.

This chain joins TRBV20-1 and TRBJ2-5; D gene unclear. CDR3 size: 13 residues. Trimming stripped 3 bases from V and 0 bases from J, with 8 bases between. Germline-derived CDR1 and CDR2 are DFQATT and SNEGSKA (reference sequence). Here the CDR3 reads CSASSGYQETQYF. For the CDR3, the DNA is TGCAGTGCTAGTTCTGGGTACCAAGAGACCCAGTACTTC.

The chain combines TRBV5-1 with TRBJ2-5; 8 nucleotides line up with TRBD1. This CDR3 comprises 14 residues. The germline V gene encodes CDR1 SGHRS and CDR2 YFSETQ. After removal of 4 bases from V and 4 bases from J, the junction contained 6 bases not matched to a gene. CDR3 residues: CASSPDRVGETQYF. CDR3 DNA: TGCGCCAGCAGCCCGGACAGGGTTGGAGAGACCCAGTACTTC.

The chain couples TRBV28 to TRBJ2-5, with 10 bases identical to TRBD1. Looked up from germline, CDR1 is MDHEN and CDR2 is SYDVKM. This CDR3 is built from 15 residues. Trimming cost V 9 bases and J 3 bases; bases outside gene matches: 10. CDR3 DNA: TGTGCCAGTCACCCTCCGGGGACAGGGGAAGAGACCCAGTACTTC. Translated, it gives CASHPPGTGEETQYF.

The chain combines TRBV4-1 with TRBJ2-2; D assignment may be TRBD1 or TRBD2 (5 bases each). Germline CDR1 and CDR2: MGHRA and YSYEKL. This CDR3 has 16 amino acids. The V end lost 3 bases, the J end lost 4 bases, and 15 bases lay between the germline ends. The CDR3: CASSQGVWGRTGELFF. The CDR3 nucleotides are TGCGCCAGCAGCCAGGGAGTGTGGGGACGCACCGGGGAGCTGTTTTTT.

The rearrangement links TRBV25-1 to TRBJ1-1, with D maybe TRBD1 (5 bases). Trimming left V 3 bases short and J 11 bases short, with 13 bases between. CDR1 and CDR2 (germline): MGHDK, SYGVNS. The CDR3 is 12 residues long. The CDR3 nucleotides are TGTGCCAGCAGTGAGCGGCTTGGGGGGGCTTTCTTT. Translated: CASSERLGGAFF.

The chain has TRBV19 and TRBJ1-2; no definite D call. Germline loops: CDR1 LNHDA, CDR2 SQIVND (reference sequence). V lost 3 bases, J lost 8 bases, and 10 bases lay in between. The CDR3 sequence is 12 residues long. CDR3 in amino acids: CASSMRFGGYTF. The CDR3, as DNA: TGTGCCAGTAGTATGCGTTTCGGGGGCTACACCTTC.

The chain is built from TRBV3-1 and TRBJ1-1; D is undetermined. The germline gives CDR1 LGHDT, CDR2 YNNKEL (reference sequence). This CDR3 comprises 12 residues. With 2 bases removed from V and 6 bases from J, the gap between germline ends came to 7 bases. As DNA, the CDR3 is TGTGCCAGCAGCCAATTAAGATCTGAAGCTTTCTTT. The encoded protein is CASSQLRSEAFF.

The gene calls are TRBV5-8 and TRBJ1-2; tentative D call: TRBD1 (5 bases). The CDR3 is 14 amino acids. Trimming stripped 3 bases from V and 3 bases from J, with 12 bases between. The germline V gene has CDR1 SGHTS and CDR2 YDEGEE. The CDR3 spells CASSSDMGYYGYTF. In DNA form, the CDR3 reads TGTGCCAGCAGCTCGGACATGGGTTACTATGGCTACACCTTC.

J is TRBJ2-3 and V is TRBV20-1; no firm D call. The germline V and J ends were trimmed by 6 bases and 2 bases, with 21 bases remaining between them. CDR1 and CDR2 (germline): DFQATT, SNEGSKA (reference sequence). The CDR3 totals 16 residues. The chain's CDR3 is CSATGLQLIYTDTQYF. CDR3 bases: TGCAGTGCCACCGGCCTCCAGCTGATCTACACAGATACGCAGTATTTT.

The V and J genes are TRBV7-2 and TRBJ2-5; TRBD1 or TRBD2 may be the D gene (5 bases each). Germline CDR1 and CDR2: SGHTA and FQGNSA. The CDR3 totals 16 residues. V was shortened by 1 base and J by 7 bases, with 19 bases between the two germline ends. The CDR3 spells CASSLELGTLTRTQYF. CDR3 DNA sequence: TGTGCCAGCAGCTTAGAACTCGGGACCCTTACGCGGACCCAGTACTTC.

The J gene is TRBJ2-3, the V gene TRBV7-2; TRBD2 agrees at 10 bases. V gave up 1 base and J gave up 4 bases; unmatched junction bases: 14. There are 19 residues in the CDR3. In germline, CDR1 is SGHTA, CDR2 FQGNSA. CDR3 DNA sequence: TGTGCCAGCAGCTTAGTGGGGGCAGCGGGGGGGTCGATATCAGATACGCAGTATTTT. It specifies CASSLVGAAGGSISDTQYF.

This rearrangement joins TRBV6-6 to TRBJ1-1; the match to TRBD1 covers 8 bases. CDR3 length: 15 residues. The J segment lost 10 bases and the V segment lost 4 bases, leaving 14 bases of the junction unmatched. Germline CDR1 is MNHNY and CDR2 is SVGAGI (reference sequence). CDR3 in amino acids: CASSFGIGTGGGAFF. CDR3 bases: TGTGCCAGCAGTTTCGGGATCGGGACAGGTGGGGGAGCTTTCTTT.

The chain employs TRBV7-2 and TRBJ1-1, with D possibly matching TRBD1 (6 bases). The CDR3 has 16 amino acids. Trimming stripped 1 base from V and 0 bases from J, with 12 bases between. The V gene's germline CDR1 is SGHTA and CDR2 FQGNSA. CDR3 coding DNA: TGTGCCAGCAGCTTAGGGACAGCAGCTATGAACACTGAAGCTTTCTTT. It yields the protein CASSLGTAAMNTEAFF.

This chain links TRBV12-3 or TRBV12-4 with TRBJ1-4, with 7 nucleotides matching TRBD1. V dropped 5 bases and J dropped 4; count of bases not matched to a gene: 4. There are 14 residues in the CDR3. DNA for the CDR3: TGTGCCAGCAGTACCGGGACAGTTAATGAAAAACTGTTTTTT. Residues: CASSTGTVNEKLFF.